The sequence of this T cell receptor beta chain was determined in a study of blood T cell repertoires in COVID-19. The repertoire was sequenced with immunoSEQ multiplex PCR; TCRdb's copy has only in-frame clones and lacks some. The sample shows about 120,000 clones, approximately 84% of them seen only once. V lost 1 base and J lost 2, with 9 bases in between. Germline CDR1 KGHSH, CDR2 LQKENI. The CDR3 spans 14 residues. The receptor was derived from a man aged 50-59 years with acute or convalescent COVID-19. The sequenced sample consisted of peripheral blood. The J gene is TRBJ2-7, the V gene TRBV18; tentative D call: TRBD1 (5 bases). The CDR3 nucleotides read TGTGCCAGCTCACCACAGGGGCGACCCTACGAGCAGTACTTC. Its protein product is CASSPQGRPYEQYF. Full variable domain (missing parts from reference TRBV18 and TRBJ2-7): NAGVMQNPRHLVRRRGQEARLRCSPMKGHSHVYWYRQLPEEGLKFMVYLQKENIIDESGMPKERFSAEFPKEGPSILRIQQVVRGDSAAYFCASSPQGRPYEQYFGPGTRLTVT.